A single sample gave rise to the 22 T cell receptor beta chains below, sequenced in a study of T cell responses to AZD1222 COVID-19 vaccine. TCRdb's copy holds only in-frame clones and misses some; the assay was immunoSEQ multiplex PCR. The sample carries about 76,000 clones, roughly 88% recorded once. Sequenced here: peripheral blood, sampled on day 0 of AZD1222 vaccination. These receptors came from an adult in good health.

The chain carries TRBV19 and TRBJ2-7; 7 bases are a match to TRBD2. Germline V lookup: CDR1 LNHDA, CDR2 SQIVND (reference sequence). CDR3 size: 14 residues. The J segment lost 4 bases and the V segment lost 9 bases, leaving 12 bases of the junction unmatched. The CDR3, as DNA: TGTGCCAGCTCGCTAGCGGTCGGGATGTACGAGCAGTACTTC. It is translated as CASSLAVGMYEQYF.

The chain links TRBV7-9 to TRBJ2-7; D ambiguous. With 1 base removed from V and 7 bases from J, the gap between germline ends came to 14 bases. CDR3 size: 14 residues. CDR1 and CDR2 from the germline V gene are SEHNR and FQNEAQ (reference sequence). This chain's CDR3 is CASSLGTDGREQYF. For the CDR3, the DNA is TGTGCCAGCAGCTTAGGGACCGACGGGCGGGAGCAGTACTTC.

V usage is TRBV3-1 (or the pseudogene TRBV3-2) and J usage is TRBJ2-3; no definite D call. V lost 1 base and J 4 bases, leaving 9 bases between the germline ends. The CDR3 has 14 residues. Germline V lookup: CDR1 LGHDT, CDR2 YNNKEL (reference sequence). CDR3: CASSQVQRPDTQYF. CDR3 DNA: TGTGCCAGCAGCCAAGTGCAACGGCCAGATACGCAGTATTTT.

This clone was found a few times. The V call is TRBV18, the J call TRBJ1-5, with D perhaps TRBD1 (6 bases). CDR1 KGHSH and CDR2 LQKENI come from the germline V gene. Trimming removed 4 bases from V and 0 bases from J, with 16 bases in between. The CDR3 totals 17 residues. The CDR3 nucleotides read TGTGCCAGCTCACGCGGACAGAGTACGTATAGCAATCAGCCCCAGCATTTT. It specifies CASSRGQSTYSNQPQHF.

This chain joins TRBV11-2 and TRBJ2-3; TRBD1 matches 12 bases. Germline V lookup: CDR1 SGHAT, CDR2 FQNNGV. The CDR3 sequence is 16 residues long. With 4 bases clipped from V and 5 bases from J, the junction kept 7 bases outside the gene matches. CDR3 nucleotide sequence: TGTGCCAGCAGCTCGGGACAGGGGGCGGGGGTAGATACGCAGTATTTT. Protein: CASSSGQGAGVDTQYF.

This clone came up once. An end of the junction differs from the germline gene, which may be a read error. V is TRBV7-3 and J is TRBJ2-3, with 9 bases aligning to TRBD1. This CDR3 has 12 residues. CDR1 and CDR2 from the germline V gene are SGHTA and FQGTGA. CDR3: CASSAGTGFWNF. In DNA, the CDR3 is TGTGCCAGCAGCGCCGGGACAGGGTTTTGGAATTTT.

The CDR3 is CASSYNRGRGGELFF. CDR3 nucleotide sequence: TGTGCCAGCAGTTATAACAGGGGGCGCGGCGGGGAGCTGTTTTTT. The genes are TRBV6-5 and TRBJ2-2; TRBD1 agrees at 9 bases. The CDR3 loop spans 15 amino acids. The ends lost 3 bases at V and 7 bases at J; junction bases unmatched: 6. Germline V gene lookup returns CDR1 MNHEY and CDR2 SVGAGI.

The rearrangement joins TRBV29-1 to TRBJ2-7; 8 bases agree with TRBD1. From germline, CDR1 is SQVTM and CDR2 ANQGSEA. The ends lost 6 bases at V and 6 bases at J; junction bases unmatched: 4. The length of the CDR3 is 11 residues. The CDR3 region has the DNA TGCAGCGTAGGGACAGGTGGCGAGCAGTACTTC. Translating gives CSVGTGGEQYF.

V gene TRBV2 combines with J gene TRBJ2-5, with TRBD2 matching over 7 bases. The CDR3 totals 16 residues. The J segment lost 1 base and the V segment lost 4 bases, leaving 9 bases of the junction unmatched. Germline lookup yields CDR1 SNHLY and CDR2 FYNNEI. CDR3 nucleotides: TGTGCCAGCAGTGGAGGGAGGACGGGGGGCCAAGAGACCCAGTACTTC. It specifies CASSGGRTGGQETQYF.

The chain is built from TRBV5-5 and TRBJ2-2, with D possibly being TRBD1 (5 bases). Germline CDR1 SGHKS, CDR2 YYEKEE (reference sequence). This CDR3 has 15 residues. V lost 3 bases, J lost 5 bases, and 14 bases lay in between. CDR3 amino acids: CASSWADWTTGELFF. In nucleotides, the CDR3 is TGTGCCAGCAGCTGGGCGGATTGGACAACCGGGGAGCTGTTTTTT.

The chain employs TRBV7-2 and TRBJ2-1, with D uncertain. Germline CDR1 reads SGHTA; CDR2 reads FQGNSA. The CDR3 totals 12 residues. Between the trimmed V and J ends, which lost 2 bases and 7 bases, there was a span of 6 bases. The CDR3 loop is CASSLMGNEQFF. The CDR3 DNA reads TGTGCCAGCAGCTTAATGGGTAATGAGCAGTTCTTC.

The chain couples TRBV28 to TRBJ2-5; D possibly uses TRBD1 or TRBD2 (6 bases each). Per the germline V gene, CDR1 is MDHEN and CDR2 is SYDVKM. The CDR3 consists of 16 residues. V was shortened by 6 bases and J by 5 bases, with 22 bases between the two germline ends. The CDR3 DNA reads TGTGCCAGCAGCCCTTGGGAGCAGACAGGAGGGGAGACCCAGTACTTC. It yields the protein CASSPWEQTGGETQYF.

This chain joins TRBV10-3 and TRBJ2-3, with D maybe TRBD2 (5 bases). Trimming cost V 8 bases and J 1 base, with 13 bases left between them. CDR3 length: 14 amino acids. CDR1 is ENHRY and CDR2 is SYGVKD in the germline V gene. The CDR3 region has the DNA TGTGCCATCGGGAACGGGATCGGCACAGATACGCAGTATTTT. This sequence encodes CAIGNGIGTDTQYF.

This chain links TRBV7-6 with TRBJ2-5, with D tentatively TRBD2 (6 bases). The CDR3 loop spans 16 amino acids. Germline V gene sequence: CDR1 SGHVS, CDR2 FNYEAQ. Trimming took 4 bases from V and 2 from J, leaving 17 bases between them. The CDR3 DNA reads as TGTGCCAGCAGCTATCCACCGACCGGGACTCAAGAGACCCAGTACTTC. Translated, it gives CASSYPPTGTQETQYF.

The rearrangement joins TRBV12-3 or TRBV12-4 to TRBJ2-3; no clear D. With 2 bases removed from V and 7 bases from J, the gap between germline ends came to 4 bases. This CDR3 has 11 residues. The CDR3 sequence is CASSLKYTQYF. For the CDR3, the DNA is TGTGCCAGCAGTTTAAAATATACGCAGTATTTT.

This clone was recorded once. The genes are TRBV11-2 and TRBJ1-1, with TRBD1 as a possible D gene (6 bases). There are 11 residues in the CDR3. Trimming took 5 bases from V and 11 from J, leaving 12 bases between them. Germline V gene data show CDR1 as SGHAT and CDR2 as FQNNGV. CDR3 coding DNA: TGTGCCAGCAGCCCAGGGGTGAATGCTTTCTTT. Translating gives CASSPGVNAFF.

This clone was recorded once. The chain links TRBV6-5 to TRBJ2-1; D is unclear. The CDR3 spans 15 residues. CDR1 MNHEY and CDR2 SVGAGI come from the germline V gene. The V end lost 5 bases, the J end lost 4 bases, and 15 bases lay between the germline ends. The DNA for the CDR3 is TGTGCCAGCAGTCGGGCCGTTGCATTATACAATGAGCAGTTCTTC. Protein product: CASSRAVALYNEQFF.

Concerning this clone: Relative to the germline gene, one junction end is altered; a read error may explain this. This chain uses TRBV18 with TRBJ2-1; maybe TRBD2 (5 bases). The CDR3 sequence is 15 residues long. CDR1 and CDR2 from the germline V gene are KGHSH and LQKENI. The CDR3 DNA follows: TGTGCCAGTTCACCAGTACAGACTACCAACAATGAGCAGTTCTTC. It encodes CASSPVQTTNNEQFF. Full variable domain (remainder filled in from reference TRBV18 and TRBJ2-1): NAGVMQNPRHLVRRRGQEARLRCSPMKGHSHVYWYRQLPEEGLKFMVYLQKENIIDESGMPKERFSAEFPKEGPSILRIQQVVRGDSAAYFCASSPVQTTNNEQFFGPGTRLTVL.

The chain links TRBV7-3 to TRBJ2-5, with a possible D match to TRBD2 (6 bases). With 5 bases removed from V and 1 base from J, the gap between germline ends came to 8 bases. Germline assignment: CDR1 SGHTA and CDR2 FQGTGA. The CDR3 consists of 13 residues. The CDR3 sequence: CASSRDFQETQYF. CDR3 DNA: TGTGCCAGCAGCCGGGACTTCCAAGAGACCCAGTACTTC.

The gene calls are TRBV3-1 (or the pseudogene TRBV3-2) and TRBJ1-5; D remains ambiguous. The CDR3 spans 15 residues. Trimming took 1 base from V and 0 from J, leaving 7 bases between them. In germline, CDR1 is LGHDT, CDR2 YNNKEL (reference sequence). CDR3 sequence (DNA): TGTGCCAGCAGCCAAGGGGCGGATAGCAATCAGCCCCAGCATTTT. Residues: CASSQGADSNQPQHF.

The rearrangement links TRBV19 to TRBJ1-5; D not certain. CDR1 is LNHDA, CDR2 SQIVND, per germline (reference sequence). There are 15 residues in the CDR3. Trimming removed 3 bases from V and 1 base from J, with 10 bases in between. CDR3 DNA: TGTGCCAGTAGTATGGGGTCCAGCAGCAATCAGCCCCAGCATTTT. Translating it yields CASSMGSSSNQPQHF.

The chain has TRBV6-5 and TRBJ2-2, with D unclear. The CDR3 is 11 amino acids. Germline V gene sequence: CDR1 MNHEY, CDR2 SVGAGI. The V gene lost 6 bases and the J gene lost 7 bases, with 6 bases spanning the gap. This CDR3 reads CASRSVGELFF. The CDR3 nucleotides read TGTGCCAGCAGAAGTGTCGGGGAGCTGTTTTTT.